This record looks at one T cell receptor (beta chain) sequence and its context. Its antigen is still unknown. It has no much larger one-base neighbor in the sample; base qualities were not kept. The CDR3 starts with the cysteine, ends with the phenylalanine, and has 15 residues. Of all the DNA, just the CDR3 is kept, 45 bases in frame from base 1. At the junction V is shortened by 0 bases and J by 10 bases; bases outside the gene matches: 8. Via the germline V gene, CDR1 is MNHEY and CDR2 SVGAGI. Samples from volunteer blood donors who had recovered from COVID-19 were contributed by a second Seattle source. Each collaborating institution followed its own protocols to collect whole blood in K2EDTA tubes. For TCRbeta analysis, collaborator samples were shipped as frozen whole blood, as isolated PBMCs, or as DNA extracted from either sample type. This entry comes from a study of blood T cell repertoires in COVID-19 (dated by TCRdb to 2018 to 2021). In terms of the full investigation: Samples from collaborators originated in the United States, Italy and Spain and spanned both the acute and convalescent phases of COVID-19. Sample metadata almost always included a de-identified subject ID, COVID-19 status, age in years and sex. A freely available public database, intended as a resource for researchers studying the immune response to SARS-CoV-2, is where the repertoires were released. The material from the prospective study consisted of cDNA or gDNA derived from T cells, B-cell-depleted T cells, or PBMCs. Deeply sampled blood TCRbeta repertoires from subjects exposed to, actively infected with, or recovered from COVID-19 were included in the dataset. The samples were drawn from two sources: the first 160 participants of the ongoing ImmuneRACE study, and over 950 subjects contributed by 6 global collaborators. HLA class I and class II types, where available, came from metadata supplied by the sample provider rather than from assay-based typing.

TCRbeta CDR3 regions were amplified from genomic DNA by means of the immunoSEQ Assay, a bias-controlled multiplex PCR. The paper's processing steps were these. The number of nucleated cells in each sample was estimated by amplification of reference gene primers within the assay. To quantify the absolute abundance of each unique TCRbeta CDR3 rearrangement, sequence reads were collapsed and filtered. For each sample, productive Simpson clonality was calculated as the square root of Simpson's diversity index over productive rearrangements. TCRdb re-hosts the immuneACCESS table, in-frame sequences only. Its copies lack some clones; in the studies checked, an unresolved V gene accounts for under half of them, and the cause for the rest is not known. D and trimming were read from the DNA, whereas the V and J calls and clone size are those reported in that table. The sample table holds some 250,000 clones, of which about nine tenths were seen once. The ten largest clonotypes hold approximately 2.1% of the sample.

The paper's findings and limits, for the study overall: The amount of clinical and demographic metadata varied by source and participant and was provided uncurated.

The sample comprised peripheral blood. This chain is built from TRBV6-5 and TRBJ1-4; 7 central bases correspond to TRBD1. The receptor comes from a man aged 25-40 years who had recovered from COVID-19. The DNA sequence is as follows: TGTGCCAGCAGTTACTCGACGGGACAGCCAAGAAAACTGTTTTTT. Protein translation: CASSYSTGQPRKLFF.